The T cell receptor beta chain under discussion was sequenced for a study of T cell changes during pregnancy in multiple sclerosis. The CDR3 contains 14 residues. The V segment lost 4 bases and the J segment 5 bases; nucleotides outside the gene matches: 6. Germline values: CDR1 SGHRS, CDR2 YFSETQ. Assay: immunoSEQ multiplex PCR; the TCRdb copy retains only in-frame clones and omits some. The sample holds approximately 88,000 clones; over 90% are singletons and the top ten take 1.1%. This TCR came from a female donor with multiple sclerosis, enrolled in a pregnancy study. This specimen was peripheral blood, taken in the second trimester of pregnancy. The V call is TRBV5-1, the J call TRBJ1-1; 9 nucleotides line up with TRBD1. The CDR3 here is CASSPGQGGTEAFF. CDR3 DNA sequence: TGCGCCAGCAGCCCGGGACAGGGTGGAACTGAAGCTTTCTTT.